This entry features one T cell receptor (beta chain) sequence. Its antigen remains unidentified. Germline V gives CDR1 SGDLS, CDR2 YYNGEE. CDR3 length: 16 residues. V lost 0 bases, J lost 2 bases, and 14 bases lay in between. The data derive from a study of identifying expanded T cells in peripheral blood. No infections or other immune events were documented during collection. Study outcomes and limitations: Technical replicates showed roughly 1.2 changed clones; two weeks 15 to 20; four weeks 19. Clone count variance between roughly 2-week samples rose with total template count.

The protocol was immunoSEQ multiplex PCR, while the TCRdb copy is restricted to in-frame clones and leaves out a portion. The profile covers around 100,000 clones, with approximately 88% appearing a single time and approximately 14% taken by the ten largest. The chain has TRBV9 and TRBJ2-5, with D uncertain. This TCR was recovered from a person aged 18 to 70 in good health. What was sequenced was blood. CDR3 amino acids: CASSVGVSASQETQYF. The DNA for the CDR3 is TGTGCCAGCAGCGTAGGTGTATCGGCATCTCAAGAGACCCAGTACTTC. The full variable domain, with the rest looked up from reference TRBV9 and TRBJ2-5, is DSGVTQTPKHLITATGQRVTLRCSPRSGDLSVYWYQQSLDQGLQFLIQYYNGEERAKGNILERFSAQQFPDLHSELNLSSLELGDSALYFCASSVGVSASQETQYFGPGTRLLVL.